The 29 T cell receptor beta chains in this list originate from one sample, sequenced in a study of blood T cell repertoires in COVID-19. Generated by immunoSEQ multiplex PCR, the TCRdb table keeps only in-frame clones and is missing some. The sample holds about 190,000 clones, around 90% seen once. Sample: peripheral blood. The origin of the receptors is a man in his fifties or sixties with acute or convalescent COVID-19.

This chain links TRBV9 with TRBJ1-4, with TRBD1 identical over 7 bases. CDR1 and CDR2 from the germline V gene are SGDLS and YYNGEE. CDR3 size: 15 residues. With V trimmed by 0 bases and J by 3 bases, 2 bases remained unmatched. CDR3 DNA: TGTGCCAGCAGCGTAGGACAGGGTTCTAATGAAAAACTGTTTTTT. Its protein is CASSVGQGSNEKLFF. Full variable domain (outside the CDR3, taken from reference TRBV9 and TRBJ1-4): DSGVTQTPKHLITATGQRVTLRCSPRSGDLSVYWYQQSLDQGLQFLIQYYNGEERAKGNILERFSAQQFPDLHSELNLSSLELGDSALYFCASSVGQGSNEKLFFGSGTQLSVL.

This clone was detected once. The chain employs TRBV24-1 and TRBJ1-2, with D possibly being TRBD1 (6 bases). This CDR3 has 15 residues. The ends were cut back, 4 bases at V and 6 bases at J, with 17 bases in the middle. Germline loops: CDR1 KGHDR, CDR2 SFDVKD. The DNA of the CDR3 is TGTGCCACCAGTGAACAGGGTCAGGGAAGCCATGGCTACACCTTC. This codes for CATSEQGQGSHGYTF.

The V and J genes are TRBV7-2 and TRBJ2-1; D is uncertain. The CDR3 is 15 amino acids. Germline-derived CDR1 and CDR2 are SGHTA and FQGNSA. The V end lost 3 bases, the J end lost 3 bases, and 12 bases lay between the germline ends. The CDR3 here is CASSFRMLSYNEQFF. CDR3 nucleotide sequence: TGTGCCAGCAGCTTCCGTATGCTAAGCTACAATGAGCAGTTCTTC.

This rearrangement joins TRBV7-2 to TRBJ2-5; no clear D gene. This CDR3 has 12 amino acids. The V end lost 5 bases, the J end lost 6 bases, and 10 bases lay between the germline ends. Germline V gene data show CDR1 as SGHTA and CDR2 as FQGNSA. The CDR3 DNA follows: TGTGCCAGCAGCCAATCCCTAAAGACCCAGTACTTC. Translating it yields CASSQSLKTQYF.

V usage is TRBV7-2 and J usage is TRBJ1-1, with D possibly matching TRBD1 (6 bases). The CDR3 is 15 amino acids. V was clipped by 1 base and J by 4 bases, with 13 bases between them. Germline values: CDR1 SGHTA, CDR2 FQGNSA. The DNA of the CDR3 is TGTGCCAGCAGCTTAGAAGTGTGGGGGCCCACTGAAGCTTTCTTT. Protein product: CASSLEVWGPTEAFF.

The gene calls are TRBV11-1 and TRBJ1-5, with D unresolved. The V gene's germline CDR1 is SGHAT and CDR2 FQDESV (reference sequence). Between the trimmed V and J ends, which lost 1 base and 5 bases, there was a span of 6 bases. The CDR3 length is 13 residues. The CDR3 coding sequence is TGTGCCAGCAGCTTAGACAATCATCAGCCCCAGCATTTT. Residues: CASSLDNHQPQHF.

Here the CDR3 reads CASSQGLGGSYNEQFF. The CDR3 DNA reads TGCGCCAGCAGCCAAGGATTGGGGGGGTCCTACAATGAGCAGTTCTTC. The rearrangement links TRBV4-3 to TRBJ2-1; 7 positions match TRBD2. The CDR3 has 16 residues. Germline V lookup: CDR1 LGHNA, CDR2 YSLEER. Trimming at V came to 1 base and at J to 1 base, leaving 4 bases not matched to a gene.

This clone was seen only once. V is TRBV2 and J is TRBJ2-3; a possible D gene is TRBD1 (6 bases). V was clipped by 8 bases and J by 2 bases, with 14 bases between them. The CDR3 has 14 residues. The germline gives CDR1 SNHLY, CDR2 FYNNEI. CDR3 region: CASSGRGSTDTQYF. In DNA, the CDR3 is TGTGCCAGCTCGGGCAGGGGATCCACAGATACGCAGTATTTT.

The rearrangement joins TRBV30 to TRBJ1-1, with D tentatively TRBD1 (6 bases). CDR3 size: 14 residues. Germline assignment: CDR1 GTSNPN and CDR2 SVGIG (reference sequence). V was shortened by 3 bases and J by 1 base, with 12 bases between the two germline ends. In nucleotides, the CDR3 is TGTGCCTGGAGGGTATTGGGACAGAACACTGAAGCTTTCTTT. Amino acids: CAWRVLGQNTEAFF.

The chain has TRBV7-9 and TRBJ2-1; the D gene is possibly TRBD2 (6 bases). The germline gives CDR1 SEHNR, CDR2 FQNEAQ (reference sequence). V was trimmed by 6 bases and J by 6 bases, leaving 15 bases between them. The CDR3 spans 14 residues. In DNA form, the CDR3 reads TGTGCCAGCAGGATATCCGGGACTCCCAATGAGCAGTTCTTC. Its protein product is CASRISGTPNEQFF.

The chain uses TRBV4-1 and TRBJ1-3; a possible D gene is TRBD1 (5 bases). V lost 0 bases, J lost 0 bases, and 12 bases lay in between. CDR1 MGHRA and CDR2 YSYEKL come from the germline V gene. The CDR3 has 17 residues. The DNA for the CDR3 is TGCGCCAGCAGCCAAGATGTCGGACACCTCTCTGGAAACACCATATATTTT. Translation: CASSQDVGHLSGNTIYF.

The sample holds one count of this clone. This CDR3 is CASSYLGLAGKNTQYF. CDR3 nucleotides: TGTGCCAGCAGTTACCTCGGACTAGCGGGGAAAAATACGCAGTATTTT. V usage is TRBV6-5 and J usage is TRBJ2-3, with 12 bases fitting TRBD2. The CDR3 sequence is 16 residues long. Germline CDR1 reads MNHEY; CDR2 reads SVGAGI. Unmatched junction bases numbered 7, after V lost 2 bases and J lost 7 bases.

This chain connects TRBV28 to TRBJ2-7; 13 bases are a match to TRBD2. The CDR3 totals 16 residues. Looked up from germline, CDR1 is MDHEN and CDR2 is SYDVKM. The ends lost 4 bases at V and 3 bases at J; junction bases unmatched: 6. CDR3 nucleotides: TGTGCCAGCAGTTCCTTACTAGCGGGAGGGTACTACGAGCAGTACTTC. It translates to CASSSLLAGGYYEQYF.

The chain is built from TRBV30 and TRBJ2-5; 9 nucleotides line up with TRBD1. V trimming: 3 bases; J trimming: 5 bases; junction bases outside the gene matches: 13. In germline, CDR1 is GTSNPN, CDR2 SVGIG (reference sequence). The CDR3 loop spans 16 amino acids. This CDR3 is CAWSAGLTGGLETQYF. The CDR3 nucleotides read TGTGCCTGGAGCGCCGGCTTGACAGGGGGTCTTGAGACCCAGTACTTC.

The chain uses TRBV6-2 or TRBV6-3 and TRBJ2-2; D is ambiguous. Trimming took off 3 bases at V and 9 bases at J, with 11 bases between the two ends. This CDR3 contains 13 residues. Germline-derived CDR1 and CDR2 are MNHEY and SVGEGT. CDR3 amino acids: CASSYPSHRELFF. CDR3 in DNA: TGTGCCAGCAGTTATCCCAGTCACCGGGAGCTGTTTTTT.

The count of this clone is one. The chain is built from TRBV5-3 and TRBJ2-5, with 11 bases matching TRBD2. TRBV5-3 is an ORF for which the function is uncertain. The J segment lost 4 bases and the V segment lost 3 bases, leaving 20 bases of the junction unmatched. CDR3 size: 20 residues. This CDR3 reads CARSYSRGLTSGDTRETQYF. The CDR3 nucleotides read TGTGCCAGAAGCTACTCCCGAGGCCTGACTAGCGGGGATACTCGAGAGACCCAGTACTTC.

The chain is built from TRBV5-4 and TRBJ2-2, with a weak D call TRBD2 (5 bases). The V gene lost 2 bases and the J gene lost 4 bases, with 9 bases spanning the gap. The CDR3 totals 14 residues. Germline V gives CDR1 SGHNT, CDR2 YYREEE (reference sequence). In nucleotides, the CDR3 is TGTGCCAGCAGCTTTAGAGGGAGCACCGGGGAGCTGTTTTTT. It translates to CASSFRGSTGELFF.

For this clone: Other DNA sequences in the same sample also yield this CDR3. This chain links TRBV28 with TRBJ2-3; no reliable D call. Trimming left V 7 bases short and J 0 bases short, with 5 bases between. Germline V gives CDR1 MDHEN, CDR2 SYDVKM. The CDR3 is 12 residues long. The CDR3, as DNA: TGTGCCAGCACAACTAGCACAGATACGCAGTATTTT. This translates into CASTTSTDTQYF. The full variable domain, rest sourced from reference TRBV28 and TRBJ2-3, is DVKVTQSSRYLVKRTGEKVFLECVQDMDHENMFWYRQDPGLGLRLIYFSYDVKMKEKGDIPEGYSVSREKKERFSLILESASTNQTSMYLCASTTSTDTQYFGPGTRLTVL.

V and J are TRBV29-1 and TRBJ2-2; TRBD1 agrees at 8 bases. The germline V gene has CDR1 SQVTM and CDR2 ANQGSEA. Trimming cost V 4 bases and J 4 bases; bases outside gene matches: 5. CDR3 size: 14 residues. The CDR3 sequence is CSVGQGFGTGELFF. For the CDR3, the DNA is TGCAGCGTTGGACAGGGGTTCGGCACCGGGGAGCTGTTTTTT.

This chain connects TRBV21-1 to TRBJ2-3; the table's D call, TRBD1, has no DNA check behind it. TRBV21-1 is noted as a pseudogene. This CDR3 is 15 amino acids long. DNA for the CDR3: TGTGCCAGCAGCAAAGGGGACAGAAGCACAGATACGCAGTATTTT. Protein product: CASSKGDRSTDTQYF.

The chain uses TRBV16 and TRBJ1-5; D gene uncertain. Germline values: CDR1 KGHSY, CDR2 FQNENV. The V and J ends lost 0 bases and 1 base respectively, with 19 bases between them. This CDR3 comprises 19 residues. The CDR3 nucleotides read TGTGCCAGCAGCCAATCACCAGGACTTATTGGTGGGAGCAATCAGCCCCAGCATTTT. Translating it yields CASSQSPGLIGGSNQPQHF. The full variable domain, rest sourced from reference TRBV16 and TRBJ1-5, is GEEVAQTPKHLVRGEGQKAKLYCAPIKGHSYVFWYQQVLKNEFKFLISFQNENVFDETGMPKERFSAKCLPNSPCSLEIQATKLEDSAVYFCASSQSPGLIGGSNQPQHFGDGTRLSIL.

This sequence joins TRBV4-2 and TRBJ2-7; 10 nucleotides line up with TRBD2. The V and J ends lost 1 base and 2 bases, in that order; junction bases with no gene match: 2. The CDR3 is made up of 15 amino acids. Germline V gene sequence: CDR1 LGHNA, CDR2 YNFKEQ. The CDR3 sequence is CASSQGTSGAYEQYF. The CDR3 DNA sequence: TGTGCCAGCAGCCAAGGGACTAGCGGCGCCTACGAGCAGTACTTC.

V and J are TRBV4-1 and TRBJ2-1; 13 nucleotides match TRBD2. The ends lost 4 bases at V and 6 bases at J; junction bases unmatched: 12. Germline CDR1 is MGHRA and CDR2 is YSYEKL. CDR3 length: 18 amino acids. The CDR3 here is CASSRLGLAGVGANEQFF. The CDR3 DNA follows: TGCGCCAGCAGCCGGCTCGGACTAGCGGGAGTGGGCGCCAATGAGCAGTTCTTC.

This sequence joins TRBV6-5 and TRBJ1-1; D is uncertain. Deletions cut 7 bases from V and 4 bases from J, with 7 bases between. The CDR3 spans 11 residues. The germline CDR1 and CDR2 sequences are MNHEY and SVGAGI. The CDR3 protein is CASTVGTEAFF. The CDR3 coding sequence is TGTGCCAGCACCGTCGGCACTGAAGCTTTCTTT.

This rearrangement joins TRBV10-3 to TRBJ1-1, with D possibly matching TRBD1 (5 bases). The V end was cut by 0 bases, the J end by 7 bases, with 12 bases between. The CDR3 is made up of 14 amino acids. Germline CDR1 and CDR2: ENHRY and SYGVKD. As DNA, the CDR3 is TGTGCCATCAGTGAGTCGCGGACATCCAGTGAAGCTTTCTTT. Amino acid sequence: CAISESRTSSEAFF.

This clone was counted between two and nine times. This rearrangement joins TRBV18 to TRBJ2-5; D is undetermined. Trimming pared 7 bases from V and 2 bases from J, leaving 5 bases between. The CDR3 extends over 11 amino acids. CDR1 KGHSH and CDR2 LQKENI come from the germline V gene. CDR3 in amino acids: CASCAQETQYF. The CDR3 nucleotides read TGTGCCAGCTGCGCTCAAGAGACCCAGTACTTC.

The rearrangement uses TRBV5-8 and TRBJ2-7; TRBD1 matches at 8 bases. The CDR3 contains 17 residues. V dropped 0 bases and J dropped 2; count of bases not matched to a gene: 10. Germline loops: CDR1 SGHTS, CDR2 YDEGEE. This CDR3 reads CASSLARGQGRTYEQYF. The DNA of the CDR3 is TGTGCCAGCAGCTTGGCCCGAGGACAGGGTAGGACCTACGAGCAGTACTTC.

On this clone: The junction and the germline gene differ at one end; a read error may be behind it. V usage is TRBV2 and J usage is TRBJ1-5; unclear D gene. The CDR3 runs to 13 residues. Germline lookup yields CDR1 SNHLY and CDR2 FYNNEI. The CDR3 bases are TGTGCCAGCAGGGAAGGGAGGTATCAGCCCCAGCATTTT. Translated: CASREGRYQPQHF.

V gene TRBV28 combines with J gene TRBJ2-7; the D gene is possibly TRBD2 (6 bases). CDR1 is MDHEN and CDR2 is SYDVKM in the germline V gene. CDR3 length: 15 amino acids. The V and J ends lost 1 base and 7 bases respectively, with 17 bases between them. As DNA, the CDR3 is TGTGCCAGCAGTTTATCAGGTGGGACTTCCTCGGAGCAGTACTTC. Translating it yields CASSLSGGTSSEQYF.